These 21 T cell receptor beta chains were all obtained from the same sample, sequenced in a study of shared T cell receptors in the human thymus. Sequencing was performed with immunoSEQ multiplex PCR; in TCRdb, only in-frame clones are kept and a portion is missing. The repertoire holds some 720,000 clones, with roughly 90% as singletons. This sample also belongs to another study, concerning human thymus T cells.

The specimen sequenced was thymocytes. These receptors were taken from a boy less than two years old with a congenital heart defect.

This clone was counted a few times. This rearrangement joins TRBV4-3 to TRBJ1-5; weak D call: TRBD1 (6 bases). The CDR3 extends over 19 amino acids. Trimming shortened V by 3 bases and J by 0 bases, and 21 bases separated the two germline ends. Germline assignment: CDR1 LGHNA and CDR2 YSLEER. CDR3 nucleotides: TGCGCCAGCAGCCACGAATACAGGGCCACATGGGGTAGCAATCAGCCCCAGCATTTT. Translated: CASSHEYRATWGSNQPQHF.

This chain joins TRBV9 and TRBJ2-5; 14 bases fit TRBD2. The CDR3 consists of 20 residues. Looked up from germline, CDR1 is SGDLS and CDR2 is YYNGEE. V was clipped by 4 bases and J by 0 bases; unmatched bases: 14. For the CDR3, the DNA is TGTGCCAGCAGCCCCCTCCGAGGGACTAGCGGGAGACAGGACCAAGAGACCCAGTACTTC. Translated: CASSPLRGTSGRQDQETQYF.

The chain carries TRBV29-1 and TRBJ1-2; D is perhaps TRBD1 (5 bases). V was pared by 6 bases and J by 5 bases, with 16 bases between. This CDR3 contains 13 residues. Germline CDR1 reads SQVTM; CDR2 reads ANQGSEA. The CDR3 is CSVEPRKGYGYTF. CDR3 DNA: TGCAGCGTCGAGCCCAGGAAGGGGTATGGCTACACCTTC.

This chain links TRBV10-1 with TRBJ2-7; tentative D call: TRBD1 (5 bases). The CDR3 totals 15 residues. The germline V gene encodes CDR1 WNHNN and CDR2 SYGVQD (reference sequence). V gave up 3 bases and J gave up 0 bases, with 12 bases separating them. The DNA for the CDR3 is TGCGCCAGCAGTGAAGAGGCAGGGAACTCCTACGAGCAGTACTTC. This translates into CASSEEAGNSYEQYF.

This rearrangement joins TRBV28 to TRBJ2-7; D is possibly TRBD1 (7 bases). The CDR3 sequence is 17 residues long. The ends were cut back, 0 bases at V and 4 bases at J, with 19 bases in the middle. The germline V gene has CDR1 MDHEN and CDR2 SYDVKM. The CDR3 coding sequence is TGTGCCAGCAGTTTATGCAGGGGGACTCCGAGCTCGTACGAGCAGTACTTC. As protein: CASSLCRGTPSSYEQYF.

The V and J genes are TRBV29-1 and TRBJ1-2; D is unresolved. The CDR3 has 12 residues. The germline CDR1 and CDR2 sequences are SQVTM and ANQGSEA. V shed 0 bases and J shed 4 bases, with 6 bases lying between them. CDR3 DNA sequence: TGCAGCGTTGAAGATTTCGGCTATGGCTACACCTTC. This encodes CSVEDFGYGYTF.

This clone was picked up one time. For the CDR3, the DNA is TGTGCCAGCAGCTCCCTAGGCCCCCCCTACGAGCAGTACTTC. It yields the protein CASSSLGPPYEQYF. The J gene is TRBJ2-7, the V gene TRBV5-4; D gene unclear. The CDR3 covers 14 residues. CDR1 is SGHNT and CDR2 is YYREEE in the germline V gene (reference sequence). V gave up 3 bases and J gave up 2 bases, with 12 bases separating them.

The table lists this clone with a count of one. The chain is built from TRBV5-4 and TRBJ1-1; TRBD1 might be the D (5 bases). CDR1 is SGHNT, CDR2 YYREEE, per germline (reference sequence). Between the trimmed V and J ends, which lost 3 bases and 3 bases, there was a span of 15 bases. CDR3 size: 15 residues. CDR3 sequence: CASSSARAGDTEAFF. The CDR3 DNA is TGTGCCAGCAGCTCCGCCAGGGCGGGGGACACTGAAGCTTTCTTT.

This clone was detected only once. The sample holds other DNA sequences that translate to the same CDR3. CDR3 in DNA: TGTGCCAGCAGCCTAAGCGGGGGCTACGAGCAGTACTTC. Residues: CASSLSGGYEQYF. This chain uses TRBV11-2 with TRBJ2-7; 8 bases are a match to TRBD2. Losses at the gene ends were 5 bases for V and 3 bases for J; bases not matched to a gene: 3. The CDR3 runs 13 residues. Germline V gene sequence: CDR1 SGHAT, CDR2 FQNNGV. Full variable domain (remainder filled in from reference TRBV11-2 and TRBJ2-7): EAGVAQSPRYKIIEKRQSVAFWCNPISGHATLYWYQQILGQGPKLLIQFQNNGVVDDSQLPKDRFSAERLKGVDSTLKIQPAKLEDSAVYLCASSLSGGYEQYFGPGTRLTVT.

This clone occurred once. The chain is built from TRBV10-2 and TRBJ2-3, with D possibly matching TRBD2 (6 bases). The V and J ends lost 7 bases and 5 bases respectively, with 16 bases between them. The germline V gene has CDR1 WSHSY and CDR2 SAAADI. This CDR3 contains 14 residues. The CDR3 nucleotides read TGCGCCAGCATGTTCGGAGGGCCGAAAGATACGCAGTATTTT. Protein: CASMFGGPKDTQYF.

In its sample, this clone was seen once. This chain joins TRBV15 and TRBJ2-2, with a tentative D call TRBD1 (6 bases). With 5 bases removed from V and 4 bases from J, the gap between germline ends came to 14 bases. Germline CDR1 is LNHNV and CDR2 is YYDKDF (reference sequence). The CDR3 loop spans 15 amino acids. Here the CDR3 DNA reads TGTGCCACCAGCCTAGAACAGGGTGCCACCGGGGAGCTGTTTTTT. Protein: CATSLEQGATGELFF.

This sequence joins TRBV28 and TRBJ2-1; 10 bases align to TRBD2. Germline values: CDR1 MDHEN, CDR2 SYDVKM. The CDR3 contains 19 residues. With V trimmed by 8 bases and J by 5 bases, 21 bases remained unmatched. CDR3 in amino acids: CASCPGQGGSSGSHNEQFF. DNA for the CDR3: TGTGCCAGCTGCCCCGGACAGGGAGGGTCTAGCGGGAGCCACAATGAGCAGTTCTTC.

The chain is built from TRBV10-2 and TRBJ1-5, with D maybe TRBD1 (5 bases). There are 17 residues in the CDR3. Looked up from germline, CDR1 is WSHSY and CDR2 is SAAADI. Trimming removed 2 bases from V and 2 bases from J, with 16 bases in between. CDR3 DNA: TGCGCCAGCAGTGAGGTACCCAGGGAGGAGGGCAATCAGCCCCAGCATTTT. Amino acid sequence: CASSEVPREEGNQPQHF.

The V and J genes are TRBV7-9 and TRBJ2-5, with TRBD2 matching over 14 bases. Germline V lookup: CDR1 SEHNR, CDR2 FQNEAQ (reference sequence). The CDR3 loop spans 16 amino acids. Trimming at V came to 2 bases and at J to 9 bases, leaving 8 bases not matched to a gene. CDR3 in amino acids: CASSLPGLAGGHPQYF. CDR3 sequence (DNA): TGTGCCAGCAGCTTACCAGGACTAGCGGGAGGCCACCCCCAGTACTTC.

The chain joins TRBV18 to TRBJ1-5; maybe TRBD1 (5 bases). Germline CDR1 and CDR2: KGHSH and LQKENI. The germline V and J ends were trimmed by 3 bases and 7 bases, with 10 bases remaining between them. The CDR3 has 13 residues. CDR3 nucleotides: TGTGCCAGCTCACCGCAGGGCAGGCAGCCCCAGCATTTT. This gives the protein CASSPQGRQPQHF.

The rearrangement uses TRBV6-1 and TRBJ2-2; 7 bases fit TRBD1. The CDR3 contains 18 residues. Germline V gives CDR1 MNHNS, CDR2 SASEGT. The V segment lost 3 bases and the J segment 0 bases; nucleotides outside the gene matches: 10. CDR3 residues: CASSEGRGPPANTGELFF. Here the CDR3 DNA reads TGTGCCAGCAGTGAGGGAAGGGGGCCCCCCGCGAACACCGGGGAGCTGTTTTTT.

This clone was seen a few times. This chain uses TRBV4-3 with TRBJ2-1; weak D call: TRBD2 (6 bases). V shed 3 bases and J shed 1 base, with 13 bases lying between them. CDR1 and CDR2 (germline): LGHNA, YSLEER. The CDR3 contains 16 residues. CDR3 in DNA: TGCGCCAGCAGCCACGGCCCCGCGGGGTCCTACAATGAGCAGTTCTTC. Encoded protein: CASSHGPAGSYNEQFF.

The chain employs TRBV6-5 and TRBJ2-5; D is perhaps TRBD2 (7 bases). CDR1 is MNHEY, CDR2 SVGAGI, per germline. The CDR3 sequence is 11 residues long. This CDR3 is CAIGGPETQYF. The CDR3 DNA is TGTGCTATCGGGGGGCCAGAGACCCAGTACTTC.

V usage is TRBV4-3 and J usage is TRBJ1-3, with TRBD1 matching 7 bases. Germline CDR1 is LGHNA and CDR2 is YSLEER. The CDR3 has 18 residues. J gave up 0 bases and V 1 base, and 9 bases lay outside the gene matches. DNA for the CDR3: TGCGCCAGCAGCCAAGTCGGGAGGGGGCCCATCTCTGGAAACACCATATATTTT. Translated: CASSQVGRGPISGNTIYF.

This chain connects TRBV30 to TRBJ2-1; no clear D. The V gene's germline CDR1 is GTSNPN and CDR2 SVGIG (reference sequence). The CDR3 totals 13 residues. V gave up 2 bases and J gave up 0 bases, with 5 bases separating them. CDR3 region: CAWSIGSYNEQFF. The CDR3 DNA sequence: TGTGCCTGGAGTATCGGCTCCTACAATGAGCAGTTCTTC.

This chain connects TRBV2 to TRBJ1-5, with 7 bases that match TRBD1. This CDR3 comprises 16 residues. Trimming at V came to 6 bases and at J to 0 bases, leaving 8 bases not matched to a gene. Germline assignment: CDR1 SNHLY and CDR2 FYNNEI. The chain's CDR3 is CASRLTGVSSNQPQHF. In DNA, the CDR3 is TGTGCCAGCAGGCTAACAGGGGTTAGTAGCAATCAGCCCCAGCATTTT.